This note documents a single T cell receptor (beta chain) sequence. This clonotype has a handful of counts. The specificity of this receptor is unknown. No quality values exist for individual bases; no much larger clone is one base distant. The treatment or condition label on this specimen signifies: live attenuated yellow fever vaccine strain. At each blood-draw timepoint, two biological replicates of bulk PBMCs were obtained. PBMCs were isolated from peripheral blood using a standard Ficoll-Paque protocol. TriZol was used to extract RNA from bulk PBMCs, CD4 and CD8 fractions, and dextramer-positive and dextramer-negative fractions. This entry is derived from a study of T cells after yellow fever vaccination (dated by TCRdb to about 2019). For the study in its entirety: The SMART-Seq v4 Ultra Low Input RNA kit was used to prepare libraries from fractions with low cell numbers. Two healthy male donors, one aged 18 to 29 and one aged 30 to 40 years, were included in the cohort. To follow T-cell clones before and after both primary and booster YFV17D yellow fever vaccination, bulk TCR alpha and beta repertoires underwent longitudinal sequencing. Blood was drawn at multiple timepoints before and after primary and secondary immunization, with bulk PBMC replicates and cell subsets isolated.

Synthesis of TCR cDNA relied on 5'RACE template switching, a step that introduced a universal primer site along with unique molecular identifiers. cDNA synthesis was primed from both the TCR alpha and TCR beta constant segments. Library amplification used two PCR steps, and the second PCR step added sample barcodes and sequencing adapters. Sequencing of libraries was done on Illumina HiSeq 2500 (2x100 bp) or NovaSeq (2x150 bp). The paper's processing steps were these. Reads were demultiplexed and collapsed into UMI consensus sequences with MIGEC, and V(D)J alignment was performed with MiXCR. Vaccine-responding clonotypes were identified with edgeR using replicate PBMC samples, with FDR below 0.01 and a log2 fold change above 5 up to day 15 being required. Each bulk clonotype received a CD4 or CD8 identity based on whether the sequenced CD4 or CD8 repertoire contained that clonotype at higher abundance. Clones were called with MiXCR by TCRdb after fastp trimmed the public reads at Q25, and only in-frame beta chains were retained. CDR3 protein duplicates are merged, each entry listing the most common genes and DNA. The V and J calls reflect TCRdb's pipeline rather than the authors' work. The sample table holds 450,000 to 650,000 distinct CDR3 sequences, of which roughly 14% were seen once. The ten largest make up around 15% of the sample.

In the germline V gene, CDR1 corresponds to LGHNA and CDR2 to YNFKEQ. V is trimmed back by 0 bases and J by 4 bases, and the junction contains 9 bases that no gene match accounts for. From the cysteine up to the phenylalanine, the CDR3 has a length of 16 residues. The retained sequence is limited to the CDR3, 48 bases, with the frame set at the first base. Overall results and qualifications from the work: Most clones expanded after primary vaccination were re-detected after the booster (around 96% of CD4 and around 88% of CD8), suggesting broad memory maintenance. The study included only two donors, which limits how far the findings can be generalized. Compared with the primary T-cell response, the secondary T-cell response was faster but weaker, reaching its peak on day 5 rather than on day 15. Because abundant contaminating clonotypes from the bulk population could be contained in FACS-sorted repertoires, computational filtering was required. A small share of clonotypes occurred in both CD4 and CD8 compartments, likely arising from convergent recombination.

The material was PBMCs, obtained on the day of the yellow fever booster vaccination. This TCR derives from a man aged 25-45 years who received the YFV17D yellow fever vaccine. Rearrangement joined TRBV4-2 to TRBJ2-7; 7 bases in the junction line up with TRBD2. The CDR3 has the sequence CASSQEGRGSVYEQYF. The DNA reads TGTGCCAGCAGCCAAGAGGGGCGCGGGAGCGTTTACGAGCAGTACTTC.